The 26 T cell receptor beta chains presented below share a single source sample, sequenced in a study of response to subunit inactivated influenza vaccine. A single record per CDR3 protein comes from TCRdb applying MiXCR to the RT-PCR reads. The table shows 650,000 to 850,000 distinct CDR3 sequences, with roughly 14% occurring only once. This sample comprised PBMCs from blood, obtained 14 to 15 days before vaccination. These receptors were collected from a man between 45 and 60 years old who received an inactivated influenza vaccine.

This clonotype has a handful of counts. V is TRBV20-1 and J is TRBJ2-7; 7 positions match TRBD2. CDR1 and CDR2 (germline): DFQATT, SNEGSKA (reference sequence). V dropped 6 bases and J dropped 3; count of bases not matched to a gene: 11. The CDR3 runs to 14 residues. This chain's CDR3 is CSAGGSSGVYEQYF. CDR3 DNA sequence: TGCAGTGCGGGGGGTTCTAGCGGAGTCTACGAGCAGTACTTC.

This chain uses TRBV20-1 with TRBJ1-2; D perhaps matches TRBD1 (6 bases). Germline V CDR1 and CDR2: DFQATT, SNEGSKA (reference sequence). V shed 7 bases and J shed 0 bases, with 12 bases lying between them. This CDR3 region has 13 residues. CDR3 sequence (DNA): TGCAGTGGGGGGCAGGGGCCTAACTATGGCTACACCTTC. Its protein product is CSGGQGPNYGYTF.

This clonotype was recorded many times. The V and J genes are TRBV7-2 and TRBJ1-1; 9 positions agree with TRBD1. V trimming: 4 bases; J trimming: 2 bases; junction bases outside the gene matches: 8. The CDR3 has 16 residues. Germline assignment: CDR1 SGHTA and CDR2 FQGNSA. Here the CDR3 reads CASSWPQGAGNTEAFF. CDR3 sequence (DNA): TGTGCCAGCAGCTGGCCACAGGGGGCCGGAAACACTGAAGCTTTCTTT.

This clonotype was counted many times. The rearrangement links TRBV19 to TRBJ2-7; D is ambiguous. The germline V and J ends were trimmed by 1 base and 3 bases, with 7 bases remaining between them. This CDR3 comprises 13 residues. Germline loops: CDR1 LNHDA, CDR2 SQIVND (reference sequence). CDR3 nucleotide sequence: TGTGCCAGTAGTATAGGTTCCAGCTACGAGCAGTACTTC. Protein sequence: CASSIGSSYEQYF. Full variable domain (outside the CDR3, taken from reference TRBV19 and TRBJ2-7): DGGITQSPKYLFRKEGQNVTLSCEQNLNHDAMYWYRQDPGQGLRLIYYSQIVNDFQKGDIAEGYSVSREKKESFPLTVTSAQKNPTAFYLCASSIGSSYEQYFGPGTRLTVT.

This clonotype turned up a few times. The chain employs TRBV3-1 and TRBJ2-7; the D gene is possibly TRBD2 (6 bases). V dropped 1 base and J dropped 0 bases, with 13 bases sitting between them. CDR3 length: 16 amino acids. CDR1 and CDR2 from the germline V gene are LGHDT and YNNKEL (reference sequence). This CDR3 is CASSQVLREPSYEQYF. The CDR3 DNA reads as TGTGCCAGCAGCCAAGTCTTACGGGAGCCCTCCTACGAGCAGTACTTC.

The J gene is TRBJ2-3, the V gene TRBV20-1; possibly TRBD2 for D (6 bases). Trimming cost V 3 bases and J 3 bases, with 19 bases left between them. The CDR3 is 16 residues long. Per the germline V gene, CDR1 is DFQATT and CDR2 is SNEGSKA (reference sequence). The CDR3 protein is CSARILVGLRTDTQYF. In DNA, the CDR3 is TGCAGTGCTAGGATCCTCGTGGGACTGAGAACAGATACGCAGTATTTT.

With respect to this clonotype: At one end the junction does not follow the germline gene, possibly because of a read error. The CDR3 loop is CSVGTGTGAYDQYF. The DNA for the CDR3 is TGCAGCGTAGGAACCGGGACAGGGGCCTACGATCAGTACTTC. The chain recombines TRBV29-1 with TRBJ2-7, with 10 bases fitting TRBD1. The CDR3 totals 14 residues. The germline V gene has CDR1 SQVTM and CDR2 ANQGSEA.

The gene calls are TRBV7-9 and TRBJ2-1; tentative D call: TRBD2 (5 bases). CDR3 length equals 16 residues. Trimming stripped 4 bases from V and 7 bases from J, with 20 bases between. The germline V gene encodes CDR1 SEHNR and CDR2 FQNEAQ (reference sequence). CDR3 in amino acids: CASSSRWAGRGNEQFF. In DNA, the CDR3 is TGTGCCAGCAGCTCCCGCTGGGCGGGCCGAGGGAATGAGCAGTTCTTC.

The table lists this clonotype with many counts. The CDR3 nucleotides read TGTGCCAGCAGTCCCCTCTCGTGGAGTATGTACGAGCAGTACTTC. Protein: CASSPLSWSMYEQYF. The chain has TRBV28 and TRBJ2-7; D not resolved. Trimming cost V 5 bases and J 4 bases, with 18 bases left between them. The germline V gene encodes CDR1 MDHEN and CDR2 SYDVKM. The CDR3 runs to 15 residues.

The CDR3 nucleotides read TGTGCCAGCAGCCCCCGGACAGGGTCCCAGTTCTTC. It is translated as CASSPRTGSQFF. The V call is TRBV7-2, the J call TRBJ2-1; TRBD1 matches at 8 bases. Germline trimming cut 5 bases from V and 13 bases from J; bases unmatched to any gene: 7. Germline values: CDR1 SGHTA, CDR2 FQGNSA. The CDR3 extends over 12 amino acids.

The CDR3 sequence is CASSQGSDPKSPLHF. The CDR3 DNA reads as TGCGCCAGCAGCCAAGGTTCAGATCCTAAGTCACCCCTCCACTTT. The genes are TRBV4-3 and TRBJ1-6; D not certain. Germline V lookup: CDR1 LGHNA, CDR2 YSLEER. Between the trimmed V and J ends, which lost 1 base and 10 bases, there was a span of 14 bases. The CDR3 is made up of 15 amino acids.

The genes are TRBV28 and TRBJ2-2; D ambiguous. Trimming shortened V by 3 bases and J by 6 bases, and 11 bases separated the two germline ends. The length of the CDR3 is 14 residues. The V gene's germline CDR1 is MDHEN and CDR2 SYDVKM. Here the CDR3 DNA reads TGTGCCAGCAGTTTTACGTCGTTACCCGGGGAGCTGTTTTTT. Its translation is CASSFTSLPGELFF.

In this sample, this clonotype turned up a few times. This chain connects TRBV15 to TRBJ2-7; D is unclear. Trimming removed 3 bases from V and 4 bases from J, with 13 bases in between. Germline V CDR1 and CDR2: LNHNV, YYDKDF (reference sequence). This CDR3 spans 14 amino acids. CDR3 residues: CATSRAQVLYEQYF. The CDR3 nucleotides read TGTGCCACCAGCAGGGCGCAGGTCCTATACGAGCAGTACTTC.

The chain has TRBV20-1 and TRBJ2-6; no clear D. Per the germline V gene, CDR1 is DFQATT and CDR2 is SNEGSKA (reference sequence). The germline V and J ends were trimmed by 3 bases and 4 bases, with 10 bases remaining between them. The CDR3 totals 14 residues. The CDR3 coding sequence is TGCAGTGCTAGTGGCAGGACCGGGGCCAACGTCCTGACTTTC. It is translated as CSASGRTGANVLTF.

This clonotype came up many times. This chain joins TRBV29-1 and TRBJ2-3, with TRBD2 matching over 9 bases. This CDR3 is 16 amino acids long. CDR1 SQVTM and CDR2 ANQGSEA come from the germline V gene. The V and J ends lost 0 bases and 5 bases, in that order; junction bases with no gene match: 9. The CDR3 loop is CSVEDFKETSGDTQYF. CDR3 nucleotides: TGCAGCGTTGAAGATTTTAAGGAGACTAGCGGAGATACGCAGTATTTT.

V usage is TRBV4-3 and J usage is TRBJ2-4; D gene uncertain. V was pared by 1 base and J by 0 bases, with 13 bases between. The V gene's germline CDR1 is LGHNA and CDR2 YSLEER. The CDR3 is 17 amino acids. CDR3 sequence (DNA): TGCGCCAGCAGCCAAGTATTTGGACCTTTAGCCAAAAACATTCAGTACTTC. Residues: CASSQVFGPLAKNIQYF.

J is TRBJ2-1 and V is TRBV19, with 11 bases lining up with TRBD2. The V gene's germline CDR1 is LNHDA and CDR2 SQIVND (reference sequence). The junction had 2 bases not matched to a gene; V was cut back by 0 bases and J by 4 bases. This CDR3 is built from 16 residues. CDR3 bases: TGTGCCAGTAGTATAGATGGGACTAGCGGTTACAATGAGCAGTTCTTC. Its protein is CASSIDGTSGYNEQFF.

The chain has TRBV7-9 and TRBJ1-4; D possibly corresponds to TRBD1 (5 bases). CDR1 is SEHNR and CDR2 is FQNEAQ in the germline V gene (reference sequence). Trimming left V 0 bases short and J 8 bases short, with 16 bases between. The CDR3 is made up of 16 amino acids. The CDR3 is CASSLALHPGTEKLFF. CDR3 bases: TGTGCCAGCAGCTTAGCTCTCCACCCGGGGACGGAAAAACTGTTTTTT. Looking up the rest from reference TRBV7-9 and TRBJ1-4 gives the full variable domain: DTGVSQNPRHKITKRGQNVTFRCDPISEHNRLYWYRQTLGQGPEFLTYFQNEAQLEKSRLLSDRFSAERPKGSFSTLEIQRTEQGDSAMYLCASSLALHPGTEKLFFGSGTQLSVL.

The sample holds a few counts of this clonotype. The chain employs TRBV5-1 and TRBJ2-4, with D maybe TRBD1 (6 bases). The CDR3 runs to 14 residues. The germline gives CDR1 SGHRS, CDR2 YFSETQ. The ends were cut back, 4 bases at V and 3 bases at J, with 11 bases in the middle. CDR3 amino acids: CASSLDSYKNIQYF. In nucleotides, the CDR3 is TGCGCCAGCAGCCTGGACAGCTACAAAAACATTCAGTACTTC. Using reference TRBV5-1 and TRBJ2-4 for the parts outside the CDR3, the full variable domain is KAGVTQTPRYLIKTRGQQVTLSCSPISGHRSVSWYQQTPGQGLQFLFEYFSETQRNKGNFPGRFSGRQFSNSRSEMNVSTLELGDSALYLCASSLDSYKNIQYFGAGTRLSVL.

This clonotype was seen a few times. The rearrangement links TRBV5-1 to TRBJ1-1; 8 bases match TRBD1. The CDR3 runs 16 residues. The ends lost 4 bases at V and 0 bases at J; junction bases unmatched: 8. The germline gives CDR1 SGHRS, CDR2 YFSETQ. The CDR3 here is CASSLGGTGMNTEAFF. The CDR3 DNA reads as TGCGCCAGCAGCCTTGGCGGGACAGGCATGAACACTGAAGCTTTCTTT.

This clonotype was counted only a few times. V gene TRBV2 combines with J gene TRBJ2-3, with 7 bases matching TRBD2. Trimming removed 3 bases from V and 2 bases from J; junction bases left unmatched: 5. The CDR3 length is 15 residues. Looked up from germline, CDR1 is SNHLY and CDR2 is FYNNEI. The CDR3 loop is CASSDLREYTDTQYF. The CDR3 DNA is TGTGCCAGCAGTGACTTGCGGGAGTACACAGATACGCAGTATTTT.

This clonotype was seen more than once but under ten times. The chain couples TRBV3-1 to TRBJ1-1; D is ambiguous. The CDR3 is 14 amino acids. Trimming cost V 10 bases and J 1 base, with 16 bases left between them. CDR1 LGHDT and CDR2 YNNKEL come from the germline V gene (reference sequence). This CDR3 reads CANPPVVTNTEAFF. CDR3 in DNA: TGTGCCAATCCCCCGGTGGTGACGAACACTGAAGCTTTCTTT.

In this sample, this clonotype turned up a few times. The gene calls are TRBV4-3 and TRBJ2-1, with D uncertain. CDR1 LGHNA and CDR2 YSLEER come from the germline V gene. The CDR3 covers 15 residues. V lost 3 bases to trimming and J lost 10 bases, with 19 bases between them. CDR3 loop: CASSHQVSRVGEQFF. CDR3 in DNA: TGCGCCAGCAGCCACCAAGTATCCCGGGTAGGGGAGCAGTTCTTC.

The CDR3 region has the DNA TGCGCCAGCAAAACCGGGACAGGGGAAGTAAAACTGTTTTTT. Translation: CASKTGTGEVKLFF. This chain joins TRBV5-1 and TRBJ1-4, with 10 nucleotides matching TRBD1. Germline V gene sequence: CDR1 SGHRS, CDR2 YFSETQ. Trimming took 6 bases from V and 10 from J; bases not matched to a gene: 9. The CDR3 has 14 residues.

This clonotype was picked up a small number of times. The chain has TRBV6-1 and TRBJ1-1; D is undetermined. This CDR3 region has 12 residues. The V end lost 6 bases, the J end lost 6 bases, and 11 bases lay between the germline ends. Per germline, CDR1 MNHNS and CDR2 SASEGT. CDR3 amino acids: CASSTLSAEAFF. The CDR3 region has the DNA TGTGCCAGCAGCACCCTCAGCGCTGAAGCTTTCTTT.

The chain employs TRBV11-2 and TRBJ1-4; no definite D call. The V gene lost 6 bases and the J gene lost 8 bases, with 16 bases spanning the gap. From germline, CDR1 is SGHAT and CDR2 FQNNGV. The CDR3 is 14 residues long. This chain's CDR3 is CASRKGHGGEKLFF. The CDR3 region has the DNA TGTGCCAGCAGGAAGGGTCACGGAGGGGAAAAACTGTTTTTT.